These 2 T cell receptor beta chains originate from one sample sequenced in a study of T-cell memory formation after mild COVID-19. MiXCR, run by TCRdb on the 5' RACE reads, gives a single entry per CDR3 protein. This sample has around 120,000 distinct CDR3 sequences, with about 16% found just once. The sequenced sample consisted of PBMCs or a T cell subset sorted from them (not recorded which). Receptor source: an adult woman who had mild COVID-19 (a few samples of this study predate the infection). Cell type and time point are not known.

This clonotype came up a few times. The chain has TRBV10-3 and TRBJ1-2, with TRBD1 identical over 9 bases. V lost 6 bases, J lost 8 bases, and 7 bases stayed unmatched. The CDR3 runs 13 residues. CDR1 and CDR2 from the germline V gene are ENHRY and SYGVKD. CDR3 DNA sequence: TGTGCCATCAGCGCAACGGGACAGGGAGGCTACACCTTC. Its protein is CAISATGQGGYTF.

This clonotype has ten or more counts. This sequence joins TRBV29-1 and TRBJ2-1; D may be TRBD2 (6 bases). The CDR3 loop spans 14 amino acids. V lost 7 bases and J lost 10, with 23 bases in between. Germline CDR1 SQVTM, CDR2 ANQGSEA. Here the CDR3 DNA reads TGCAGCGCCGAGCTTTTCGATAGCGGTCGGGAGCAGTTCTTC. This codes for CSAELFDSGREQFF.